A selection of T cell receptor beta chains follows, all from one sample in a study of T cells in Graves' hyperthyroidism and ophthalmopathy. TCRdb re-called the multiplex PCR reads with MiXCR, one entry per CDR3 protein. The sample records fewer than 350,000 distinct CDR3 sequences, roughly a fifth being singletons. What was sequenced was blood. The receptors shown here come from a woman in her fifties or sixties with Graves' hyperthyroidism. Each CDR3 is given with its conserved first and last residue. Each record gives: CDR3 DNA, CDR3 protein, J gene, V gene, CDR3 length, D gene, clone size. The D gene is left open where the match is weak. Rows may omit the clone size; those that give it use once, few, many or a size class.

TGTGCCAGCAGCTTATATGTTGGGTCGGTGTCAGGGAAAGATCAGGAGCAGTACTTC CASSLYVGSVSGKDQEQYF TRBJ2-7 TRBV11-3 19 NA many
TGTGCCACCAGCATAGGAGCCTACAATGAGCAGTTCTTC CATSIGAYNEQFF TRBJ2-1 TRBV15 13 NA many
TGTGCCAGCAGACGAGACGGCCGCAATCAGCCCCAGCATTTT CASRRDGRNQPQHF TRBJ1-5 TRBV6-2/TRBV6-3 14 NA many
TGCGCCAGCAGGAAGGGACTAGCTCTAACAGATACGCAGTATTTT CASRKGLALTDTQYF TRBJ2-3 TRBV10-1 15 TRBD2 many
TGCGCCAGCAGCCCTCAGGACGGCGGCCAAGAGACCCAGTACTTC CASSPQDGGQETQYF TRBJ2-5 TRBV5-1 15 NA many
TGTGCCAGCAGCCAAGTTGGCACCGGGGAGCTGTTTTTT CASSQVGTGELFF TRBJ2-2 TRBV3-1 13 NA many
TGTGCCTGTGCGGACAGGAACACCGGGGAGCTGCTTTTT CACADRNTGELLF TRBJ2-2 TRBV30 13 TRBD1 NA
TGCGCCAGCAGCTACTTGACAGCCCCGTCTGGGGCCAACGTCCTGACTTTC CASSYLTAPSGANVLTF TRBJ2-6 TRBV5-1 17 NA NA
TGTGCCAGCAGCCAAGCCATAGGTGGGACTGAAGCTTTCTTT CASSQAIGGTEAFF TRBJ1-1 TRBV3-1 14 NA NA
TGCACCAGCAGCACTGGTCAAGGCGGCACCGGGGAGCTGTTTTTT CTSSTGQGGTGELFF TRBJ2-2 TRBV5-1 15 NA few
TGTGCCAGCAGCCCTCACTCACAAGAGACCCAGTACTTC CASSPHSQETQYF TRBJ2-5 TRBV7-3 13 NA few
TGCGCCAGCAGTCGGCAGACACCCTCCTATGGCTACACCTTC CASSRQTPSYGYTF TRBJ1-2 TRBV5-1 14 NA many
TGTGCCAGCAGGGACAGTGGCAATCAGCCCCAGCATTTT CASRDSGNQPQHF TRBJ1-5 TRBV12-3/TRBV12-4 13 NA many
TGTGCCAGCAGCCAACAGGGGGATGGCTACACCTTC CASSQQGDGYTF TRBJ1-2 TRBV12-3/TRBV12-4 12 TRBD1 NA
TGTGCCAGCAGCTCGAGCAGGGCGTCGAACACTGAAGCTTTCTTT CASSSSRASNTEAFF TRBJ1-1 TRBV7-9 15 NA many
TGTGCCAGCAGTACGAGTCACAGGGGGCTCTCTTTCTCTGGAAACACCATATATTTT CASSTSHRGLSFSGNTIYF TRBJ1-3 TRBV12-3/TRBV12-4 19 TRBD1 many
TGTGCCAGCCGAGCCGACTGGACAGGGTACTCTCGGGGCTACACCTTC CASRADWTGYSRGYTF TRBJ1-2 TRBV28 16 TRBD1 many
TGTGCCAGCAGTACCCACAGGGACTCCTACAATGAGCAGTTCTTC CASSTHRDSYNEQFF TRBJ2-1 TRBV27 15 NA few
TGTGCCAGTAGTATAGCCAGGGGGCAGCCCCAGCATTTT CASSIARGQPQHF TRBJ1-5 TRBV19 13 TRBD1 NA
TGTGCCAGCAGCCCCCAGGGGTACCGGCCCAACTATGGCTACACCTTC CASSPQGYRPNYGYTF TRBJ1-2 TRBV7-2 16 NA NA
TGCAGTGCTAGCCGGGGGCCTGATAGCAATCAGCCCCAGCATTTT CSASRGPDSNQPQHF TRBJ1-5 TRBV20-1 15 NA many
TGTGCCAGCAGCTCAAGACAGGTACCAAGACCGGACACCGGGGAGCTGTTTTTT CASSSRQVPRPDTGELFF TRBJ2-2 TRBV7-8 18 NA many
TGTGCCAGTAGTATAGGATACACTGAAGCTTTCTTT CASSIGYTEAFF TRBJ1-1 TRBV19 12 NA NA
TGCGCCAGCAGCAAAGGGACGGCCTACGAGCAGTACTTC CASSKGTAYEQYF TRBJ2-7 TRBV5-1 13 NA many
TGTGCCAGCAGTTTAAAGACGGAGTACGGCTACACCTTC CASSLKTEYGYTF TRBJ1-2 TRBV28 13 NA many
TGCAGCGTTGAAGGCCGCAATGAAAAACTGTTTTTT CSVEGRNEKLFF TRBJ1-4 TRBV29-1 12 NA few
TGTGCCAGCAGCACAACAGGGGCCGGTGAAAAACTGTTTTTT CASSTTGAGEKLFF TRBJ1-4 TRBV28 14 TRBD1 many
TGTGCCAGCAGACCCGTCAGGGGGCGAGGCACTGAAGCTTTCTTT CASRPVRGRGTEAFF TRBJ1-1 TRBV27 15 TRBD1 few
TGTGCCAGCAGCGCCCCGGGACAGGGGAATGAAAAACTGTTTTTT CASSAPGQGNEKLFF TRBJ1-4 TRBV5-8 15 TRBD1 few
TGCAGTGCGTTGGACAGGCGATCTAACTATGGCTACACCTTC CSALDRRSNYGYTF TRBJ1-2 TRBV20-1 14 TRBD1 NA
TGCAGTGCTAGAGATCAGCCTCCGGGACAGGGGACCGGGGAGCTGTTTTTT CSARDQPPGQGTGELFF TRBJ2-2 TRBV20-1 17 TRBD1 few
TGTGCCAGTAGGGACAGGGGGGGACACACTGAAGCTTTCTTT CASRDRGGHTEAFF TRBJ1-1 TRBV19 14 TRBD1 few
TGCAGTGCTAGCCTCCTAAGCGGGGGGGCCACAGATACGCAGTATTTT CSASLLSGGATDTQYF TRBJ2-3 TRBV20-1 16 TRBD2 many
TGTGCCAGCAGCTTCCAGGGCTCGGGGGGCTACACCTTC CASSFQGSGGYTF TRBJ1-2 TRBV7-9 13 NA few
TGCGCCAGCAGCTTGGGAGGACAGGCGAACACTGAAGCTTTCTTT CASSLGGQANTEAFF TRBJ1-1 TRBV5-1 15 TRBD1 few
TGTGCCAGCAGTCTTTGGAGGGCGAACACCGGGGAGCTGTTTTTT CASSLWRANTGELFF TRBJ2-2 TRBV28 15 NA many
TGTGCCAGCAGCCCCCGCGGGTCGACTAGCGGGGACACAGATACGCAGTATTTT CASSPRGSTSGDTDTQYF TRBJ2-3 TRBV11-2 18 TRBD2 many
TGCGCCAGCAGCTTAACGGGTCCGGAGGATACGCAGTATTTT CASSLTGPEDTQYF TRBJ2-3 TRBV5-1 14 NA many
TGTGCCATCAGTCCAGACAGGGGCTATGGCTACACCTTC CAISPDRGYGYTF TRBJ1-2 TRBV10-3 13 TRBD1 many
TGCGCCAGCAGCTTAGTCGGGGCCAAGGACGAGCAGTACTTC CASSLVGAKDEQYF TRBJ2-7 TRBV5-1 14 NA many
TGTGCCAGCAGAGCCGGGACTAGCGAGCTGTTTTTT CASRAGTSELFF TRBJ2-2 TRBV2 12 TRBD2 NA
TGTGCCAGCAGCCAAGCAGGGGACTCCACAGATACGCAGTATTTT CASSQAGDSTDTQYF TRBJ2-3 TRBV3-1 15 NA many